Listed below are T cell receptor beta chains from one sample, sequenced in a study of long-term antiretroviral therapy in people with HIV. Profiled with immunoSEQ multiplex PCR; TCRdb holds only in-frame clones, not every one. The sample carries under 30,000 clones, 70% to 90% recorded once. Sequenced here: unsorted PBMCs, sampled 3 years after starting antiretroviral therapy. These receptors all stem from a man aged 35 to 55 with HIV. The CDR3 runs from the conserved cysteine through the conserved F or W. Each record gives: V gene, J gene, D gene, clone size, CDR3 protein, CDR3 DNA. A D gene is named only where the DNA matches it firmly. The size entry is marked missing in some rows and otherwise reads once, few, many or a size class.

v_call: TRBV25-1
j_call: TRBJ2-7
d_call: -
clone_size: once
cdr3_aa: CASSRGHEQYF
cdr3_nt: TGTGCCAGCAGTCGAGGCCACGAGCAGTACTTC

v_call: TRBV19
j_call: TRBJ1-1
d_call: -
clone_size: -
cdr3_aa: CASSNNRDFGTEAFF
cdr3_nt: TGTGCCAGTAGTAATAACAGGGATTTCGGCACTGAAGCTTTCTTT

v_call: TRBV15
j_call: TRBJ1-2
d_call: -
clone_size: -
cdr3_aa: CATSRDGGGRGFSGYGYTF
cdr3_nt: TGTGCCACCAGCAGAGATGGAGGTGGCAGGGGCTTTTCGGGGTATGGCTACACCTTC

v_call: TRBV30
j_call: TRBJ1-1
d_call: -
clone_size: -
cdr3_aa: CAWTVWGQSNTEAFF
cdr3_nt: TGTGCCTGGACAGTGTGGGGGCAGTCGAACACTGAAGCTTTCTTT

v_call: TRBV5-1
j_call: TRBJ1-2
d_call: -
clone_size: -
cdr3_aa: CASSLRDDF
cdr3_nt: TGCGCCAGCAGCTTGAGGGACGACTTC

v_call: TRBV5-1
j_call: TRBJ1-2
d_call: TRBD1
clone_size: -
cdr3_aa: CASMLGQGAYGYTF
cdr3_nt: TGCGCCAGCATGCTGGGACAGGGGGCCTATGGCTACACCTTC

v_call: TRBV6-1
j_call: TRBJ2-3
d_call: -
clone_size: -
cdr3_aa: CASSEWVASTDTQYF
cdr3_nt: TGTGCCAGCAGTGAATGGGTAGCTAGCACAGATACGCAGTATTTT

v_call: TRBV29-1
j_call: TRBJ2-3
d_call: -
clone_size: -
cdr3_aa: CSVFRVTDTQYF
cdr3_nt: TGCAGCGTTTTTCGTGTAACAGATACGCAGTATTTT

v_call: TRBV2
j_call: TRBJ1-6
d_call: -
clone_size: -
cdr3_aa: CASSEGGTVYSPLHF
cdr3_nt: TGTGCCAGCAGTGAAGGTGGGACGGTTTATTCACCCCTCCACTTT

v_call: TRBV9
j_call: TRBJ2-4
d_call: -
clone_size: -
cdr3_aa: CASSAGGGGSKNIQYF
cdr3_nt: TGTGCCAGCAGCGCTGGAGGGGGAGGGAGCAAAAACATTCAGTACTTC

v_call: TRBV30
j_call: TRBJ1-6
d_call: -
clone_size: -
cdr3_aa: CAWNPPLTGPSYNSPLHF
cdr3_nt: TGTGCCTGGAACCCGCCGCTTACAGGGCCCTCCTATAATTCACCCCTCCACTTT

v_call: TRBV5-6
j_call: TRBJ2-2
d_call: -
clone_size: -
cdr3_aa: CASSLHTGELFF
cdr3_nt: TGTGCCAGCAGCTTGCACACCGGGGAGCTGTTTTTT

v_call: TRBV11-2
j_call: TRBJ1-6
d_call: -
clone_size: -
cdr3_aa: CASSPVSLKALHF
cdr3_nt: TGTGCCAGCAGCCCAGTGTCGCTCAAGGCCCTCCACTTT

v_call: TRBV2
j_call: TRBJ1-5
d_call: -
clone_size: -
cdr3_aa: CASSVPPKGSTTQPQHF
cdr3_nt: TGTGCCAGCAGTGTTCCCCCAAAGGGCAGTACAACTCAGCCCCAGCATTTT

v_call: TRBV9
j_call: TRBJ2-3
d_call: -
clone_size: -
cdr3_aa: CASSVESFSTDTQYF
cdr3_nt: TGTGCCAGCAGCGTAGAAAGCTTCAGCACAGATACGCAGTATTTT

v_call: TRBV7-8
j_call: TRBJ1-1
d_call: -
clone_size: -
cdr3_aa: CASSVAEGTEAFF
cdr3_nt: TGTGCCAGCAGCGTCGCAGAAGGAACTGAAGCTTTCTTT

v_call: TRBV18
j_call: TRBJ1-4
d_call: TRBD1
clone_size: -
cdr3_aa: CASSPTGGTGHEKLFF
cdr3_nt: TGTGCCAGCTCACCAACAGGAGGGACAGGGCATGAAAAACTGTTTTTT

v_call: TRBV11-3
j_call: TRBJ2-1
d_call: TRBD2
clone_size: few
cdr3_aa: CASWGEGYNEQFF
cdr3_nt: TGTGCCAGCTGGGGGGAGGGGTACAATGAGCAGTTCTTC

v_call: TRBV5-1
j_call: TRBJ2-1
d_call: -
clone_size: -
cdr3_aa: CASRGDFNEQFF
cdr3_nt: TGCGCCAGCAGGGGAGACTTCAATGAGCAGTTCTTC

v_call: TRBV7-9
j_call: TRBJ2-1
d_call: -
clone_size: -
cdr3_aa: CASSPRQLSSYNEQFF
cdr3_nt: TGTGCCAGCAGCCCCAGACAGCTGAGCTCCTACAATGAGCAGTTCTTC

v_call: TRBV27
j_call: TRBJ2-2
d_call: -
clone_size: -
cdr3_aa: CASSSRGGKAGELFF
cdr3_nt: TGTGCCAGCAGTTCTAGAGGGGGGAAAGCCGGGGAGCTGTTTTTT

v_call: TRBV27
j_call: TRBJ2-3
d_call: -
clone_size: -
cdr3_aa: CASSLRVQGSDTQYF
cdr3_nt: TGTGCCAGCAGTTTACGGGTGCAGGGTTCAGATACGCAGTATTTT

v_call: TRBV19
j_call: TRBJ1-4
d_call: TRBD1
clone_size: -
cdr3_aa: CAIRQGEKLFF
cdr3_nt: TGTGCCATAAGACAGGGTGAAAAACTGTTTTTT

v_call: TRBV18
j_call: TRBJ1-1
d_call: -
clone_size: -
cdr3_aa: CASSPMIGGARSEAFF
cdr3_nt: TGTGCCAGCTCACCAATGATTGGGGGCGCCCGGTCTGAAGCTTTCTTT

v_call: TRBV7-9
j_call: TRBJ1-2
d_call: TRBD1
clone_size: -
cdr3_aa: CASSFRQGDYGYTF
cdr3_nt: TGTGCCAGCAGCTTCAGACAGGGGGACTATGGCTACACCTTC

v_call: TRBV30
j_call: TRBJ1-1
d_call: -
clone_size: -
cdr3_aa: CAWMFRAEAFF
cdr3_nt: TGTGCCTGGATGTTCCGGGCCGAAGCTTTCTTT

v_call: TRBV27
j_call: TRBJ1-1
d_call: -
clone_size: -
cdr3_aa: CASSLIPLGGHKNTEAFF
cdr3_nt: TGTGCCAGCAGTTTAATCCCATTGGGGGGGCACAAGAACACTGAAGCTTTCTTT

v_call: TRBV19
j_call: TRBJ2-5
d_call: TRBD2
clone_size: -
cdr3_aa: CASSWGGGPETQYF
cdr3_nt: TGTGCCAGTTCATGGGGGGGAGGGCCAGAGACCCAGTACTTC

v_call: TRBV11-3
j_call: TRBJ2-1
d_call: -
clone_size: -
cdr3_aa: CASGQPYNEQFF
cdr3_nt: TGTGCCAGCGGGCAGCCTTACAATGAGCAGTTCTTC

v_call: TRBV12-5
j_call: TRBJ2-1
d_call: TRBD2
clone_size: -
cdr3_aa: CASGLMAVGGNEQFF
cdr3_nt: TGTGCTAGTGGTTTGATGGCGGTCGGGGGGAATGAGCAGTTCTTC

v_call: TRBV19
j_call: TRBJ2-2
d_call: -
clone_size: -
cdr3_aa: CASSIVGNTGELFF
cdr3_nt: TGTGCCAGTAGTATAGTGGGGAACACCGGGGAGCTGTTTTTT

v_call: TRBV25-1
j_call: TRBJ2-1
d_call: TRBD2
clone_size: -
cdr3_aa: CASSESGGATMNEQFF
cdr3_nt: TGTGCCAGCAGTGAAAGCGGGGGGGCCACAATGAATGAGCAGTTCTTC

v_call: TRBV2
j_call: TRBJ1-5
d_call: TRBD1
clone_size: -
cdr3_aa: CASSGTGVSQPQHF
cdr3_nt: TGTGCCAGCAGTGGAACAGGGGTTTCCCAGCCCCAGCATTTT

v_call: TRBV4-2
j_call: TRBJ2-1
d_call: TRBD2
clone_size: -
cdr3_aa: CASSQDSGSGNEQFF
cdr3_nt: TGTGCCAGCAGCCAGGATAGCGGGAGCGGGAATGAGCAGTTCTTC

v_call: TRBV6-1
j_call: TRBJ1-1
d_call: -
clone_size: -
cdr3_aa: CASSASQQRNTEAFF
cdr3_nt: TGTGCCAGCAGTGCGTCACAGCAGCGGAACACTGAAGCTTTCTTT

v_call: TRBV19
j_call: TRBJ2-1
d_call: -
clone_size: -
cdr3_aa: CASSRGGGYNEQFF
cdr3_nt: TGTGCCAGTAGTAGAGGGGGGGGGTACAATGAGCAGTTCTTC

v_call: TRBV27
j_call: TRBJ2-4
d_call: -
clone_size: -
cdr3_aa: CASSLGPGGKNIQYF
cdr3_nt: TGTGCCAGCAGTTTAGGCCCGGGTGGCAAAAACATTCAGTACTTC

v_call: TRBV2
j_call: TRBJ1-3
d_call: -
clone_size: -
cdr3_aa: CASSDPGGGNTIYF
cdr3_nt: TGTGCCAGCAGTGATCCGGGAGGTGGAAACACCATATATTTT

v_call: TRBV7-9
j_call: TRBJ1-6
d_call: -
clone_size: -
cdr3_aa: CASSLEFGYNSPLHF
cdr3_nt: TGTGCCAGCAGCTTAGAGTTCGGTTATAATTCACCCCTCCACTTT

v_call: TRBV7-3
j_call: TRBJ2-7
d_call: TRBD2
clone_size: -
cdr3_aa: CASSLSGGEQYF
cdr3_nt: TGTGCCAGCAGCCTCTCCGGGGGGGAGCAGTACTTC

v_call: TRBV5-1
j_call: TRBJ1-2
d_call: -
clone_size: -
cdr3_aa: CASSTVDGVGYTF
cdr3_nt: TGCGCCAGCAGCACGGTGGATGGGGTTGGCTACACCTTC

v_call: TRBV19
j_call: TRBJ1-1
d_call: -
clone_size: -
cdr3_aa: CASSQVSHTEAFF
cdr3_nt: TGTGCCAGTAGTCAGGTCTCGCACACTGAAGCTTTCTTT

v_call: TRBV5-1
j_call: TRBJ1-6
d_call: -
clone_size: few
cdr3_aa: CASSYEVASPLHF
cdr3_nt: TGCGCCAGCAGTTACGAAGTCGCGTCACCCCTCCACTTT

v_call: TRBV6-5
j_call: TRBJ2-7
d_call: -
clone_size: -
cdr3_aa: CASSYRDGPYEQYF
cdr3_nt: TGTGCCAGCAGTTACCGGGACGGTCCCTACGAGCAGTACTTC

v_call: TRBV5-1
j_call: TRBJ2-7
d_call: -
clone_size: -
cdr3_aa: CASSLYSHAYEQYF
cdr3_nt: TGCGCCAGCAGCTTGTATTCGCATGCCTACGAGCAGTACTTC

v_call: TRBV7-6
j_call: TRBJ1-1
d_call: -
clone_size: -
cdr3_aa: CASSQASAWVVDRIGTNTEAFF
cdr3_nt: TGTGCCAGCAGCCAGGCCTCGGCGTGGGTAGTGGACCGAATAGGGACGAACACTGAAGCTTTCTTT

v_call: TRBV5-4
j_call: TRBJ2-1
d_call: -
clone_size: -
cdr3_aa: CASSLVADNEQFF
cdr3_nt: TGTGCCAGCAGCTTGGTGGCGGACAATGAGCAGTTCTTC

v_call: TRBV2
j_call: TRBJ1-1
d_call: -
clone_size: medium-sized
cdr3_aa: CASPTRDGAFF
cdr3_nt: TGTGCCAGCCCTACCAGGGACGGTGCTTTCTTT

v_call: TRBV6-6
j_call: TRBJ1-6
d_call: TRBD1
clone_size: few
cdr3_aa: CASSYGTVKPFSPLHF
cdr3_nt: TGTGCCAGCAGTTACGGGACAGTAAAGCCGTTCTCACCCCTCCACTTT

v_call: TRBV5-1
j_call: TRBJ1-1
d_call: -
clone_size: -
cdr3_aa: CASSLAVGLNTEAFF
cdr3_nt: TGCGCCAGCAGCTTGGCCGTTGGCCTGAACACTGAAGCTTTCTTT

v_call: TRBV14
j_call: TRBJ1-1
d_call: -
clone_size: -
cdr3_aa: CASSQVLNTEAFF
cdr3_nt: TGTGCCAGCAGCCAAGTATTGAACACTGAAGCTTTCTTT

v_call: TRBV5-1
j_call: TRBJ2-7
d_call: TRBD1
clone_size: few
cdr3_aa: CASSLEMGQGSYEQYF
cdr3_nt: TGCGCCAGCAGCTTGGAGATGGGACAGGGGTCCTACGAGCAGTACTTC

v_call: TRBV29-1
j_call: TRBJ2-3
d_call: -
clone_size: -
cdr3_aa: CSVPDETSTDTQYF
cdr3_nt: TGCAGCGTCCCCGACGAGACTAGCACAGATACGCAGTATTTT

v_call: TRBV5-1
j_call: TRBJ2-2
d_call: TRBD1
clone_size: -
cdr3_aa: CASSLNRDRNGELFF
cdr3_nt: TGCGCCAGCAGCTTAAACCGGGACAGAAATGGGGAGCTGTTTTTT

v_call: TRBV9
j_call: TRBJ2-3
d_call: TRBD2
clone_size: -
cdr3_aa: CASSVGLAGGDTQYF
cdr3_nt: TGTGCCAGCAGCGTAGGCCTAGCGGGAGGTGATACGCAGTATTTT